This T cell receptor (beta chain) was sequenced in a study of type 1 regulatory T cells. Whole-study context: T-allo10 is a Tr1-enriched, alloantigen-specific CD4 T cell product made in vitro.

Findings and caveats of the study: Compared with non-type 1 regulatory T cells, type 1 regulatory T cells showed a more restricted TCR repertoire.

With regard to this clonotype: Its antigen is still unknown.

TCRdb analysed the reads with MiXCR anew, one entry per CDR3 protein. This repertoire shows 70,000 or so distinct CDR3 sequences, around 20% found once; its top ten account for 8.3%. Sequenced sample: cultured type 1 regulatory T (Tr1) cells, either the whole culture or a sorted fraction (not recorded which). The sequence was collected from a human donor in good health.

The CDR3 sequence is CSARDLSAFF. CDR3 sequence (DNA): TGCAGTGCTAGAGATCTGTCAGCTTTCTTT. This sequence joins TRBV20-1 and TRBJ1-1; D remains ambiguous. In germline, CDR1 is DFQATT, CDR2 SNEGSKA (reference sequence). Trimming stripped 0 bases from V and 10 bases from J, with 6 bases between. The CDR3 length is 10 residues.